Listed here are 28 T cell receptor beta chains from one sample, sequenced in a study of shared clonotypes between healthy human individuals. Here immunoSEQ multiplex PCR was the method, and the copy in TCRdb shows in-frame clones only, minus some. The sample includes some 1.5 million clones, roughly 96% of them seen just once. The sample consisted of naive CD4+ T cells sorted from blood. Stated subset: CD45RA+ positively selected. These receptors were taken from a man aged 25 to 40 in good health.

V and J are TRBV6-1 and TRBJ2-1; no definite D call. Germline V CDR1 and CDR2: MNHNS, SASEGT. V was clipped by 9 bases and J by 8 bases, with 11 bases between them. This CDR3 spans 11 amino acids. DNA for the CDR3: TGTGCCAGTCAGTCCGACGATGAGCAGTTCTTC. Amino acids: CASQSDDEQFF.

The V call is TRBV5-5, the J call TRBJ1-3; D possibly corresponds to TRBD1 (6 bases). Germline CDR1 reads SGHKS; CDR2 reads YYEKEE (reference sequence). V lost 3 bases to trimming and J lost 1 base, with 23 bases between them. This CDR3 region has 19 residues. The CDR3 bases are TGTGCCAGCAGCTCGATTATCCGGAACCCAGGGGTATCTGGAAACACCATATATTTT. The encoded protein is CASSSIIRNPGVSGNTIYF. Drawing the rest from reference TRBV5-5 and TRBJ1-3, the complete variable domain is DAGVTQSPTHLIKTRGQQVTLRCSPISGHKSVSWYQQVLGQGPQFIFQYYEKEERGRGNFPDRFSARQFPNYSSELNVNALLLGDSALYLCASSSIIRNPGVSGNTIYFGEGSWLTVV.

As for this clone: Within the sample, other DNA sequences also encode this same CDR3. The V and J genes are TRBV18 and TRBJ2-7, with TRBD2 identical over 7 bases. This CDR3 spans 12 amino acids. Per the germline V gene, CDR1 is KGHSH and CDR2 is LQKENI. With V trimmed by 3 bases and J by 6 bases, 2 bases remained unmatched. CDR3 sequence (DNA): TGTGCCAGCTCACCCTTAGCGGGCGAGCAGTACTTC. Translated: CASSPLAGEQYF.

The J gene is TRBJ1-1, the V gene TRBV6-5; D is unclear. This CDR3 is built from 14 residues. Per germline, CDR1 MNHEY and CDR2 SVGAGI. Trimming removed 1 base at V and 4 bases at J, with 10 bases between. CDR3 bases: TGTGCCAGCAGTTACTGGGGTGCGGGCACTGAAGCTTTCTTT. Its protein is CASSYWGAGTEAFF.

The CDR3 protein is CASSQISGLAGGLSTDTQYF. Here the CDR3 DNA reads TGTGCCAGCAGCCAAATATCGGGACTAGCGGGAGGACTTAGCACAGATACGCAGTATTTT. The rearrangement uses TRBV14 and TRBJ2-3, with 15 bases identical to TRBD2. CDR3 size: 20 residues. In germline, CDR1 is SGHDN, CDR2 FVKESK. V lost 2 bases to trimming and J lost 0 bases; unmatched junction nucleotides: 9.

The rearrangement joins TRBV5-6 to TRBJ2-3; D possibly corresponds to TRBD2 (7 bases). The ends were cut back, 4 bases at V and 4 bases at J, with 19 bases in the middle. CDR3 length equals 16 residues. CDR1 is SGHDT, CDR2 YYEEEE, per germline. The CDR3 protein is CASSPGGPGGADTQYF. The CDR3 DNA follows: TGTGCCAGCAGCCCGGGGGGCCCCGGAGGGGCAGATACGCAGTATTTT.

The gene calls are TRBV11-2 and TRBJ2-3, with D perhaps TRBD2 (5 bases). The CDR3 totals 16 residues. Trimming took off 3 bases at V and 1 base at J, with 14 bases between the two ends. Germline V lookup: CDR1 SGHAT, CDR2 FQNNGV. Here the CDR3 reads CASSFQGGWGTDTQYF. CDR3 DNA: TGTGCCAGCAGCTTTCAAGGCGGGTGGGGCACAGATACGCAGTATTTT.

The sample holds a few counts of this clone. The chain joins TRBV27 to TRBJ2-6; D gene ambiguous. Germline V gene sequence: CDR1 MNHEY, CDR2 SMNVEV (reference sequence). Trimming pared 5 bases from V and 4 bases from J, leaving 15 bases between. The CDR3 covers 16 residues. CDR3 amino acids: CASSPYEGSGANVLTF. The CDR3 region has the DNA TGTGCCAGCAGTCCGTATGAAGGGTCCGGGGCCAACGTCCTGACTTTC.

The J gene is TRBJ2-3, the V gene TRBV19; D gene ambiguous. Germline loops: CDR1 LNHDA, CDR2 SQIVND (reference sequence). This CDR3 is built from 15 residues. Trimming removed 6 bases at V and 0 bases at J, with 13 bases between. CDR3 loop: CASRGVAISTDTQYF. The CDR3 nucleotides are TGTGCCAGTAGAGGAGTGGCAATAAGCACAGATACGCAGTATTTT.

This clone was counted a single time. This chain connects TRBV19 to TRBJ2-3; TRBD1 matches 7 bases. There are 15 residues in the CDR3. Germline CDR1 LNHDA, CDR2 SQIVND (reference sequence). The V and J ends lost 6 bases and 2 bases, in that order; junction bases with no gene match: 8. CDR3 amino acids: CASRKTGSHTDTQYF. The CDR3 region has the DNA TGTGCCAGTAGGAAGACAGGGTCCCACACAGATACGCAGTATTTT.

The rearrangement joins TRBV27 to TRBJ2-2; no reliable D call. CDR1 and CDR2 from the germline V gene are MNHEY and SMNVEV (reference sequence). V lost 2 bases, J lost 0 bases, and 16 bases lay in between. CDR3 length equals 18 residues. The CDR3 region has the DNA TGTGCCAGCAGTTTAAAGGTGCTTGTCGGAACGAACACCGGGGAGCTGTTTTTT. As protein: CASSLKVLVGTNTGELFF.

V is TRBV4-1 and J is TRBJ2-2; TRBD2 agrees at 14 bases. CDR1 MGHRA and CDR2 YSYEKL come from the germline V gene. V trimming: 4 bases; J trimming: 6 bases; junction bases outside the gene matches: 7. The CDR3 contains 17 residues. CDR3 protein: CASSPPGLAGVSGELFF. DNA of the CDR3: TGCGCCAGCAGCCCACCGGGACTAGCGGGAGTGTCCGGGGAGCTGTTTTTT.

CDR3 sequence reads: CASSLKGTASSGANVLTF. CDR3 DNA sequence: TGTGCCAGCTCCCTAAAAGGGACAGCGAGCTCTGGGGCCAACGTCCTGACTTTC. The rearrangement joins TRBV18 to TRBJ2-6, with 7 bases identical to TRBD1. There are 18 residues in the CDR3. With 6 bases clipped from V and 0 bases from J, the junction kept 11 bases outside the gene matches. The germline V gene has CDR1 KGHSH and CDR2 LQKENI.

The chain joins TRBV19 to TRBJ1-2, with 9 nucleotides matching TRBD1. The germline V gene has CDR1 LNHDA and CDR2 SQIVND (reference sequence). Trimming removed 6 bases from V and 8 bases from J; junction bases left unmatched: 7. The CDR3 sequence is 13 residues long. The CDR3 loop reads CASSPGQGDGYTF. CDR3 bases: TGTGCCAGTAGCCCGGGACAGGGAGACGGCTACACCTTC.

CDR3 sequence: CASSRISQGRAFF. For the CDR3, the DNA is TGTGCCAGCAGCCGGATTTCACAGGGAAGGGCGTTTTTT. This chain uses TRBV14 with TRBJ1-4; possibly TRBD1 for D (6 bases). Germline V lookup: CDR1 SGHDN, CDR2 FVKESK. V lost 4 bases, J lost 16 bases, and 19 bases lay in between. CDR3 length equals 13 residues. Drawing the rest from reference TRBV14 and TRBJ1-4, the complete variable domain is EAGVTQFPSHSVIEKGQTVTLRCDPISGHDNLYWYRRVMGKEIKFLLHFVKESKQDESGMPNNRFLAERTGGTYSTLKVQPAELEDSGVYFCASSRISQGRAFFGSGTQLSVL.

The J gene is TRBJ1-3, the V gene TRBV28, with D maybe TRBD1 (5 bases). The CDR3 consists of 12 residues. V lost 6 bases and J lost 5, with 8 bases in between. The germline V gene has CDR1 MDHEN and CDR2 SYDVKM. For the CDR3, the DNA is TGTGCCAGCAGCTGGGGCCGAAACACCATATATTTT. Protein sequence: CASSWGRNTIYF.

The chain couples TRBV19 to TRBJ2-7; perhaps D is TRBD1 or TRBD2 (5 bases each). V was shortened by 3 bases and J by 0 bases, with 12 bases between the two germline ends. Germline CDR1 is LNHDA and CDR2 is SQIVND (reference sequence). This CDR3 is built from 15 residues. CDR3 sequence (DNA): TGTGCCAGTAGTATCACTGTTGGGGGCTCCTACGAGCAGTACTTC. Protein product: CASSITVGGSYEQYF.

CDR3 residues: CASSPRGGRQETQYF. As DNA, the CDR3 is TGTGCCAGCAGCCCCAGGGGGGGAAGGCAAGAGACCCAGTACTTC. The chain carries TRBV11-2 and TRBJ2-5; D tentatively fits TRBD1 or TRBD2 (7 bases each). V was trimmed by 5 bases and J by 2 bases, leaving 15 bases between them. The CDR3 extends over 15 amino acids. Looked up from germline, CDR1 is SGHAT and CDR2 is FQNNGV.

This clone appeared a single time. The chain is built from TRBV4-1 and TRBJ1-1, with D unclear. The CDR3 is 14 amino acids. CDR1 and CDR2 (germline): MGHRA, YSYEKL. The ends were cut back, 3 bases at V and 2 bases at J, with 10 bases in the middle. CDR3 in DNA: TGCGCCAGCAGCCAGACTCAGGCTAACACTGAAGCTTTCTTT. It yields the protein CASSQTQANTEAFF.

In its sample, this clone was seen once. This chain connects TRBV29-1 to TRBJ1-1, with D perhaps matching TRBD1 (5 bases). V dropped 7 bases and J dropped 1 base, with 13 bases sitting between them. CDR3 length equals 13 residues. From germline, CDR1 is SQVTM and CDR2 ANQGSEA. The CDR3: CSAETDSNTEAFF. CDR3 coding DNA: TGCAGCGCTGAGACAGATTCGAACACTGAAGCTTTCTTT.

This chain links TRBV13 with TRBJ2-7; the match to TRBD1 covers 8 bases. CDR1 is PRHDT and CDR2 is FYEKMQ in the germline V gene (reference sequence). CDR3 size: 15 residues. V was clipped by 4 bases and J by 2 bases; unmatched bases: 7. CDR3 in amino acids: CASSSHRGMTYEQYF. Written as DNA, the CDR3 is TGTGCCAGCAGCTCCCACAGGGGGATGACCTACGAGCAGTACTTC.

The chain uses TRBV5-1 and TRBJ1-2; D is possibly TRBD1 (5 bases). From germline, CDR1 is SGHRS and CDR2 YFSETQ. The CDR3 is 15 residues long. V was cut by 0 bases and J by 8 bases, with 17 bases left in between. The chain's CDR3 is CASSLGGRDPVGYTF. In DNA form, the CDR3 reads TGCGCCAGCAGCTTGGGGGGCAGGGATCCGGTCGGCTACACCTTC. Combining the CDR3 with reference TRBV5-1 and TRBJ1-2 gives the whole variable domain KAGVTQTPRYLIKTRGQQVTLSCSPISGHRSVSWYQQTPGQGLQFLFEYFSETQRNKGNFPGRFSGRQFSNSRSEMNVSTLELGDSALYLCASSLGGRDPVGYTFGSGTRLTVV.

V usage is TRBV7-2 and J usage is TRBJ2-1; 7 nucleotides line up with TRBD2. This CDR3 is built from 15 residues. Losses at the gene ends were 5 bases for V and 3 bases for J; bases not matched to a gene: 7. CDR1 and CDR2 from the germline V gene are SGHTA and FQGNSA. CDR3 loop: CASSPAGYDYNEQFF. The CDR3 region has the DNA TGTGCCAGCAGCCCAGCGGGATATGACTACAATGAGCAGTTCTTC. Based on the CDR3 plus reference TRBV7-2 and TRBJ2-1, the full variable domain is GAGVSQSPSNKVTEKGKDVELRCDPISGHTALYWYRQSLGQGLEFLIYFQGNSAPDKSGLPSDRFSAERTGGSVSTLTIQRTQQEDSAVYLCASSPAGYDYNEQFFGPGTRLTVL.

The V gene is TRBV14, the J gene TRBJ1-2, with TRBD1 matching over 7 bases. The CDR3 has 15 residues. V trimming: 4 bases; J trimming: 0 bases; junction bases outside the gene matches: 5. Germline loops: CDR1 SGHDN, CDR2 FVKESK. CDR3 bases: TGTGCCAGCAGCCCTCTGGGACAGACTAACTATGGCTACACCTTC. Amino acid sequence: CASSPLGQTNYGYTF.

The chain combines TRBV4-1 with TRBJ2-1, with TRBD2 matching over 9 bases. This CDR3 is built from 16 residues. Losses at the gene ends were 2 bases for V and 0 bases for J; bases not matched to a gene: 2. The germline CDR1 and CDR2 sequences are MGHRA and YSYEKL. The CDR3 region is CASSQSAGGSYNEQFF. The DNA of the CDR3 is TGCGCCAGCAGCCAATCAGCGGGGGGCTCCTACAATGAGCAGTTCTTC.

The gene calls are TRBV7-9 and TRBJ2-2; 7 bases map to TRBD2. Germline V lookup: CDR1 SEHNR, CDR2 FQNEAQ (reference sequence). The J segment lost 5 bases and the V segment lost 7 bases, leaving 16 bases of the junction unmatched. There are 17 residues in the CDR3. The CDR3 DNA follows: TGTGCCAGCAACGGGGGGTTTGAGGGGTTCCAGACCGGGGAGCTGTTTTTT. Its protein product is CASNGGFEGFQTGELFF.

The chain is built from TRBV4-2 and TRBJ2-3, with D perhaps matching TRBD1 (6 bases). With 0 bases removed from V and 6 bases from J, the gap between germline ends came to 16 bases. The CDR3 runs 16 residues. CDR1 and CDR2 (germline): LGHNA, YNFKEQ. The DNA of the CDR3 is TGTGCCAGCAGCCAAGAAGGGGACACACGTCGCGATACGCAGTATTTT. It codes for CASSQEGDTRRDTQYF.

The rearrangement joins TRBV6-6 to TRBJ1-5, with TRBD1 as a possible D gene (6 bases). V gave up 4 bases and J gave up 4 bases, with 14 bases separating them. CDR3 length: 15 residues. Germline V lookup: CDR1 MNHNY, CDR2 SVGAGI (reference sequence). The CDR3 sequence is CASSSQGMVNQPQHF. The CDR3 nucleotides read TGTGCCAGCAGTTCTCAGGGGATGGTAAATCAGCCCCAGCATTTT.